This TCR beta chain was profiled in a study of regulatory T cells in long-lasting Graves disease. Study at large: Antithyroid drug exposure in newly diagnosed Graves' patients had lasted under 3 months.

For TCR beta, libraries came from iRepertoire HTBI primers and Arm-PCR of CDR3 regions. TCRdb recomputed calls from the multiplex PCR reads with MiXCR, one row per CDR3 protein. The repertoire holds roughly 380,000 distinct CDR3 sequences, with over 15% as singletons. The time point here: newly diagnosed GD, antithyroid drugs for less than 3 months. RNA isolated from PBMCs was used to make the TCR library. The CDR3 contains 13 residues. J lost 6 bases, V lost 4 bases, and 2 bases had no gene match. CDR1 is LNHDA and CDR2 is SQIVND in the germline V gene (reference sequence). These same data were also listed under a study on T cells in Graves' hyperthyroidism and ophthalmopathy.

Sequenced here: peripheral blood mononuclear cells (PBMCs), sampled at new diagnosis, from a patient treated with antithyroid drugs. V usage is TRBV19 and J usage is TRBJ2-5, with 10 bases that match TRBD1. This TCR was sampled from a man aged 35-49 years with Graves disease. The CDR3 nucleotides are TGTGCCAGTAGTAAGGGACAGGGGAAGACCCAGTACTTC. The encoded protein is CASSKGQGKTQYF.